Detailed here is one T cell receptor beta chain. Germline CDR1 reads KGHSH; CDR2 reads LQKENI. Trimming shortened V by 3 bases and J by 6 bases, and 11 bases separated the two germline ends. The CDR3 runs 13 residues. The data derive from a study of T cell repertoires in cytomegalovirus infection. TCRdb passed the reads through MiXCR, listing each CDR3 protein once. The table has around 300,000 distinct CDR3 sequences, more than 20% seen once. The V call is TRBV18, the J call TRBJ1-1; D is undetermined. The sequence was obtained from a human donor in good health (CMV status not recorded). Some clones in this sample may be carry-over from other donors' samples. The sample comprised PBMCs. CDR3 nucleotides: TGTGCCAGCTCACCCAGCCGGGTGGCTGAAGCTTTCTTT. The encoded protein is CASSPSRVAEAFF.